Listed below are T cell receptor beta chains from one sample, sequenced in a study of shared clonotypes between healthy human individuals. Data came from immunoSEQ multiplex PCR; TCRdb stores just in-frame clones and leaves some out. The sample lists some 1 million clones, about 75% occurring once. Material for sequencing was memory CD4+ T cells sorted from blood. These receptors were collected from a man aged 18 to 30 in good health. Both conserved end residues are part of each CDR3. Fields, in order: V gene, clone size, D gene, J gene, CDR3 DNA, CDR3 protein. A D gene is named only where the DNA matches it firmly. Part of the rows lack a size; the others show once, few, many or a class for expanded clones.

TRBV11-2	few	-	TRBJ1-1	TGTGCCAGCAGCTTAACAGGGTACACTGAAGCTTTCTTT	CASSLTGYTEAFF
TRBV2	-	-	TRBJ2-1	TGTGCCAGCAGGGGGGCGGGACTGGTCAATGAGCAGTTCTTC	CASRGAGLVNEQFF
TRBV5-6	-	-	TRBJ1-3	TGTGCCAGCAGCTTTACATCTGGAAACACCATATATTTT	CASSFTSGNTIYF
TRBV12-5	-	-	TRBJ2-7	TGTGCTAGTGGTTTGGTCTTAGGGCTGACCTACGAGCAGTACTTC	CASGLVLGLTYEQYF
TRBV5-1	-	-	TRBJ1-2	TGCGCCAGCAGCTCTGGAGACTTAACTGCCTATGGCTACACCTTC	CASSSGDLTAYGYTF
TRBV30	-	-	TRBJ1-1	TGTGCCTGGAGCTCAACGGCAGGCCCGAACACTGAAGCTTTCTTT	CAWSSTAGPNTEAFF
TRBV6-5	few	-	TRBJ2-2	TGTGCCAGCAGTTCCCCCCGACTCAGCACCGGGGAGCTGTTTTTT	CASSSPRLSTGELFF
TRBV5-1	-	TRBD1	TRBJ2-7	TGCGCCAGCAGCCGGGTAGGATCAGGGACAGGGGCAACCTACGAGCAGTACTTC	CASSRVGSGTGATYEQYF
TRBV30	-	-	TRBJ2-2	TGTGCCTGGAGCCACTCTGCCAGTAACACCGGGGAGCTGTTTTTT	CAWSHSASNTGELFF
TRBV20-1	few	TRBD2	TRBJ2-7	TGCAGTGCTGGGGGGGACTACGAGCAGTACTTC	CSAGGDYEQYF
TRBV4-1	once	TRBD1	TRBJ2-1	TGCGCCAGCAGCCCTGGACAGGCCTACAATGAGCAGTTCTTC	CASSPGQAYNEQFF
TRBV5-1	many	-	TRBJ2-7	TGCGCCAGCAGCTTGGGGGTCGGGCCCTACGAGCAGTACTTC	CASSLGVGPYEQYF
TRBV28	-	TRBD2	TRBJ2-1	TGTGCCAGCGGGAGGGTAAATGAGCAGTTCTTC	CASGRVNEQFF
TRBV14	few	-	TRBJ2-3	TGTGCCAGCAGCCCCCCTGGCTCCGCCCATCATACGCAGTATTTT	CASSPPGSAHHTQYF
TRBV2	-	-	TRBJ2-4	TGTGCCAGCAGTGTGTCGGCCAAAAACATTCAGTACTTC	CASSVSAKNIQYF
TRBV6-1	-	-	TRBJ1-3	TGTGCCAGCAAAAACCCCGCGGGCTCTGGAAACACCATATATTTT	CASKNPAGSGNTIYF
TRBV11-2	-	-	TRBJ2-1	TGTGCCAGCAGCTTAGCGATCTACAATGAGCAGTTCTTC	CASSLAIYNEQFF
TRBV7-2	-	-	TRBJ1-2	TGTGCCAGCAGTCCAAGGTCCGGGCAGAACTACGCTAACTATGGCTACACCTTC	CASSPRSGQNYANYGYTF
TRBV7-9	-	-	TRBJ1-1	TGTGCCAGCAGCTTAGCGGGGTGGCAGGCCCGGAACACTGAAGCTTTCTTT	CASSLAGWQARNTEAFF
TRBV5-4	-	TRBD2	TRBJ2-5	TGTGCCAGCAGCTCCCGGCTAAGCGGGGTGGAGACCCAGTACTTC	CASSSRLSGVETQYF
TRBV30	few	-	TRBJ2-5	TGTGCCTGGGGGGGACACCAAGAGACCCAGTACTTC	CAWGGHQETQYF
TRBV27	once	TRBD1	TRBJ2-4	TGTGCCAGCAGTTCCCCAATGACAGGGGGAAACATTCAGTACTTC	CASSSPMTGGNIQYF
TRBV7-9	-	-	TRBJ1-2	TGTGCCAGCAGCTTAACCCTTGGACAGTATGGCTACACCTTC	CASSLTLGQYGYTF
TRBV4-3	-	-	TRBJ2-1	TGCGCCAGCAGCCAGGAGCTGGGCCGCGGCGATGAGCAGTTCTTC	CASSQELGRGDEQFF
TRBV13	once	-	TRBJ1-6	TGTGCCAGCATTAAAAGCGGCCAAGGGTCACCCCTCCACTTT	CASIKSGQGSPLHF
TRBV10-1	-	-	TRBJ2-7	TGCGCCAGCAGTGAGTCGATAGGGGCAAGCTCCTACGAGCAGTACTTC	CASSESIGASSYEQYF
TRBV27	many	-	TRBJ2-2	TGTGCCAGCAGTTTACGGCCTAACACCGGGGAGCTGTTTTTT	CASSLRPNTGELFF
TRBV27	few	-	TRBJ1-5	TGTGCCAGCAGTTTCTCAGGGGCAAATCAGCCCCAGCATTTT	CASSFSGANQPQHF
TRBV11-2	-	-	TRBJ1-1	TGTGCCAGCAGCCATACGGGGAGGGTTCGAGTGGACACTGAAGCTTTCTTT	CASSHTGRVRVDTEAFF
TRBV2	-	TRBD1	TRBJ2-2	TGTGCCAGCAGTGATTACAGGGGGAACACCGGGGAGCTGTTTTTT	CASSDYRGNTGELFF
TRBV18	-	-	TRBJ2-1	TGTGCCAGCTCACCTCCTTCACTAGTAGGTGAGCAGTTCTTC	CASSPPSLVGEQFF
TRBV25-1	-	-	TRBJ1-2	TGTGCCAGCAGTGATCCCCGGGACGTTGACTATGGCTACACCTTC	CASSDPRDVDYGYTF
TRBV2	few	-	TRBJ2-2	TGTGCCAGCAGGGGTAGAGACACCGGGGAGCTGTTTTTT	CASRGRDTGELFF
TRBV12-5	-	-	TRBJ1-6	TGTGCTAGTGGTTTGGTACTAGGGGGGAACTCCTATAATTCACCCCTCCACTTT	CASGLVLGGNSYNSPLHF
TRBV7-8	-	-	TRBJ2-5	TGTGCCAGCAGCTGGACGGGCCTAGGGGAAGAGACCCAGTACTTC	CASSWTGLGEETQYF
TRBV5-6	once	-	TRBJ1-2	TGTGCCAGCAGTCTTCCGGCCTATGGCTACACCTTC	CASSLPAYGYTF
TRBV2	-	-	TRBJ1-2	TGTGCCACCGTAGGAGGAAAGGCCTCAAACGGGGGCTACACCTTC	CATVGGKASNGGYTF
TRBV30	-	-	TRBJ2-5	TGTGCCTGGAATAGGGGGAGCCTAAGCCAGTACTTC	CAWNRGSLSQYF
TRBV30	-	TRBD1	TRBJ2-2	TGTGCCTGGAGGCTAACAGGGGGACACGGGGAGCTGTTTTTT	CAWRLTGGHGELFF
TRBV9	-	TRBD2	TRBJ2-3	TGTGCCAGCAGCCCCCCGGGACTAGTAAGCACAGATACGCAGTATTTT	CASSPPGLVSTDTQYF
TRBV14	-	-	TRBJ2-1	TGTGCCAGCAGCCCCCCGGGGACTCTCTCCTACAATGAGCAGTTCTTC	CASSPPGTLSYNEQFF
TRBV6-6	-	-	TRBJ2-1	TGTGCCAGCAGGGACGACTCGAGCTCCTACAATGAGCAGTTCTTC	CASRDDSSSYNEQFF
TRBV7-9	-	-	TRBJ1-5	TGTGCCAGCAGCTTGAATTTGGAGCCCCAGCATTTT	CASSLNLEPQHF
TRBV6-5	-	TRBD1	TRBJ2-1	TGTGCCAGCAGCCCCGGGACAGGGGTGGGAGAGCAGTTCTTC	CASSPGTGVGEQFF
TRBV7-9	few	-	TRBJ2-7	TGTGCCAGCAGCCTACAAGGAAGCTCCTACGAGCAGTACTTC	CASSLQGSSYEQYF
TRBV7-8	-	-	TRBJ2-1	TGTGCCAGCAGCTCCGGCCCGGGGTACTCCTACAATGAGCAGTTCTTC	CASSSGPGYSYNEQFF
TRBV5-1	-	TRBD1	TRBJ2-7	TGCGCCAGCAGCCCGACGGGACAGGGGTTCTCCTACGAGCAGTACTTC	CASSPTGQGFSYEQYF
TRBV5-5	-	TRBD2	TRBJ2-7	TGTGCCAGCAGCTTAGCGGGAGGGCCTAAAGAGCAGTACTTC	CASSLAGGPKEQYF
TRBV6-6	-	-	TRBJ2-3	TGTGCCAGCAGACCCCATTGGACCCTCACAGATACGCAGTATTTT	CASRPHWTLTDTQYF
TRBV7-9	-	-	TRBJ2-3	TGTGCCAGCAGCTACGTCAGGGTAACCACAGATACGCAGTATTTT	CASSYVRVTTDTQYF
TRBV19	few	TRBD1	TRBJ1-4	TGTGCCAGTAGTATCCAGGGGGCGGCTAATGAAAAACTGTTTTTT	CASSIQGAANEKLFF
TRBV5-8	-	-	TRBJ2-3	TGTGCCAGCAACACGGAAATCTTCAATACGCAGTATTTT	CASNTEIFNTQYF
TRBV6-5	-	-	TRBJ2-6	TGTGCCAGCAGTTTGCAGGGGCGCTCTGGGGCCAACGTCCTGACTTTC	CASSLQGRSGANVLTF
TRBV27	-	TRBD1	TRBJ2-2	TGTGCCAGCAACCTGAAGTGGGACAGGGCGACCACCGGGGAGCTGTTTTTT	CASNLKWDRATTGELFF
TRBV6-1	-	TRBD1	TRBJ2-5	TGTGCCAGCACCGGGACAGGGGTGGTGGAGACCCAGTACTTC	CASTGTGVVETQYF
TRBV5-4	few	-	TRBJ2-3	TGTGCCAGCAGCTTAGGGGGGGGACACGCAGATACGCAGTATTTT	CASSLGGGHADTQYF
TRBV11-2	-	-	TRBJ2-3	TGTGCCAGCAGCTCCCCCGGCAGCAGCACAGATACGCAGTATTTT	CASSSPGSSTDTQYF